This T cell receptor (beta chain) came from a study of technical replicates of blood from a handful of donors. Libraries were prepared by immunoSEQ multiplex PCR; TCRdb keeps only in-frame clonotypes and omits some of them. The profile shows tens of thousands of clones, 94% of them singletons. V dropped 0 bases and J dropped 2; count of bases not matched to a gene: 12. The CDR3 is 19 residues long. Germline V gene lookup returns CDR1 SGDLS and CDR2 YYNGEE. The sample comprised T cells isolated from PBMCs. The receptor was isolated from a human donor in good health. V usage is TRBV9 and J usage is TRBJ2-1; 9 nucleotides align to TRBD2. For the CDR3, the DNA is TGTGCCAGCAGCGTAGGCGTAGCGGGGGCCTCAACTCCCTACAATGAGCAGTTCTTC. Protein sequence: CASSVGVAGASTPYNEQFF.